This TCR beta chain was sequenced for a study of early T cells in non-severe SARS-CoV-2 infection. There are a few counts of this clonotype. Its antigen is as yet unknown. Study findings and constraints: In VDJdb matching, anti-spike CD8 responses were favored while private and CD4 specificities went missing.

The CDR3 covers 14 residues. The V and J ends lost 2 bases and 5 bases, in that order; junction bases with no gene match: 3. CDR1 and CDR2 (germline): MNHEY, SMNVEV (reference sequence). Via MiXCR, TCRdb re-called the 5' RACE reads, giving one row per CDR3 protein. The sample yields some 59,000 distinct CDR3 sequences, around 9% seen once. The chain has TRBV27 and TRBJ1-5, with TRBD1 matching over 7 bases. The receptor was derived from an adult who was a healthcare worker with PCR-confirmed SARS-CoV-2 infection or an uninfected control (not recorded which). The specimen was whole blood. The CDR3: CASSLGTAYQPQHF. The DNA for the CDR3 is TGTGCCAGCAGTTTAGGGACAGCCTATCAGCCCCAGCATTTT.